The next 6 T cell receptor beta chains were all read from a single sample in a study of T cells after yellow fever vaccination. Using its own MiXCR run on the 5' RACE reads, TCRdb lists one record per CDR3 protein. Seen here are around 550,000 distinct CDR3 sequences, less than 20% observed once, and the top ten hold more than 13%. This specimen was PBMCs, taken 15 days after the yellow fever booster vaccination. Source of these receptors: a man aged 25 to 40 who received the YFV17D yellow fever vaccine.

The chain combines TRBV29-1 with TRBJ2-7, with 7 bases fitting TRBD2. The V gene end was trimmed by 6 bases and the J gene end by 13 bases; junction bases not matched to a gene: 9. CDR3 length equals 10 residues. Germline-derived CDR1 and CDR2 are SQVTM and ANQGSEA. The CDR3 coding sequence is TGCAGCGTCGTCGGGGGGTCCCAATACTTC. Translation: CSVVGGSQYF.

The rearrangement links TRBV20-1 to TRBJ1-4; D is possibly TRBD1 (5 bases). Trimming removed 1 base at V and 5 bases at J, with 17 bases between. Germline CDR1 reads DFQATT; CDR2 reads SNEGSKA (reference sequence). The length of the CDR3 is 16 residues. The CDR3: CSARGGQPYRNEKLFF. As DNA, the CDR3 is TGCAGTGCTAGAGGGGGCCAGCCATATCGAAATGAAAAACTGTTTTTT.

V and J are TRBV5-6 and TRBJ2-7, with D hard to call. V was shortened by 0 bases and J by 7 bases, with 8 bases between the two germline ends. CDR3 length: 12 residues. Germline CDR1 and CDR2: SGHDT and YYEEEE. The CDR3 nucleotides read TGTGCCAGCAGCTTGGACAGCCCAGAGCAGTACTTC. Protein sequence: CASSLDSPEQYF.

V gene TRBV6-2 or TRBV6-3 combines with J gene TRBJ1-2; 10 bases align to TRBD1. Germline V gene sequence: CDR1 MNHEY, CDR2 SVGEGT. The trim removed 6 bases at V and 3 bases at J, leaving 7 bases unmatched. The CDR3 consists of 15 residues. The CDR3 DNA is TGTGCCAGCAGAATGGGACAGGGGCGACACTATGGCTACACCTTC. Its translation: CASRMGQGRHYGYTF.

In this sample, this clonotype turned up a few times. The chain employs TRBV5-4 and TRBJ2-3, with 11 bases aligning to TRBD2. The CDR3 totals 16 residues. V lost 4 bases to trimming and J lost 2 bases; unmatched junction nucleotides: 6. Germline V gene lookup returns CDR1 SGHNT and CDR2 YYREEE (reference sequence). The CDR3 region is CASSIGTSGLTDTQYF. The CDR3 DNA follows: TGTGCCAGCAGCATTGGGACTAGCGGACTCACAGATACGCAGTATTTT.

The CDR3 region has the DNA TGCGCCAGCAGCCAAGTGCAGGGGATAAGCGAGCAGTACTTC. It is translated as CASSQVQGISEQYF. The chain carries TRBV4-3 and TRBJ2-7; D may be TRBD1 (6 bases). Germline V gives CDR1 LGHNA, CDR2 YSLEER. Deletions cut 1 base from V and 6 bases from J, with 13 bases between. The CDR3 runs to 14 residues.